Each of the 15 T cell receptor beta chains below was sequenced from the same sample in a study of shared T cell receptors in the human thymus (TCRdb year 2021). Library preparation was by the immunoSEQ multiplex PCR assay. Here the immuneACCESS table is served through TCRdb, limited to in-frame sequences with V and J called. Missing clones are a known gap in these copies; in checked studies unresolved V genes cover under half, and the rest lacks a known reason. The sample table holds over 650,000 clones, of which 70% to 90% were seen once. The leading ten clones occupy about 0.0094% of the sample. The data also belong to a second study, concerning human thymus T cells.

The sample consisted of thymocytes. These receptor sequences come from a boy in the first two years of life with a congenital heart defect. Donor details come from another sample of the same person, matched by shared clones.

The rearrangement joins TRBV5-1 to TRBJ1-2; TRBD1 matches 8 bases. The germline V gene encodes CDR1 SGHRS and CDR2 YFSETQ. CDR3 length equals 15 residues. The V gene end was trimmed by 4 bases and the J gene end by 8 bases; junction bases not matched to a gene: 13. CDR3 residues: CASSPGRQGAGGYTF. The CDR3 coding sequence is TGCGCCAGCAGCCCCGGGAGGCAGGGGGCAGGGGGCTACACCTTC.

This clone was recorded a few times. V gene TRBV10-3 combines with J gene TRBJ2-4; weak D call: TRBD1 (6 bases). The CDR3 has 14 residues. Germline assignment: CDR1 ENHRY and CDR2 SYGVKD. V lost 6 bases and J 1 base, leaving 10 bases between the germline ends. The CDR3 sequence: CAIRDQGAKNIQYF. The CDR3 bases are TGTGCCATCAGGGACCAGGGGGCCAAAAACATTCAGTACTTC.

This sequence joins TRBV5-1 and TRBJ2-2, with TRBD1 matching 12 bases. CDR1 is SGHRS, CDR2 YFSETQ, per germline. The CDR3 contains 16 residues. V dropped 0 bases and J dropped 4; count of bases not matched to a gene: 1. This CDR3 is CASSLGGQGATGELFF. The DNA for the CDR3 is TGCGCCAGCAGCTTGGGGGGACAGGGGGCCACCGGGGAGCTGTTTTTT.

V and J are TRBV19 and TRBJ2-5, with D perhaps matching TRBD1 (5 bases). Germline V gene sequence: CDR1 LNHDA, CDR2 SQIVND (reference sequence). V was clipped by 3 bases and J by 4 bases, with 15 bases between them. The CDR3 is 15 amino acids. The CDR3 nucleotides are TGTGCCAGTAGTATCGCCCAGGGATCGGTAGAGACCCAGTACTTC. Protein product: CASSIAQGSVETQYF. The whole variable domain, filled in from reference TRBV19 and TRBJ2-5, reads DGGITQSPKYLFRKEGQNVTLSCEQNLNHDAMYWYRQDPGQGLRLIYYSQIVNDFQKGDIAEGYSVSREKKESFPLTVTSAQKNPTAFYLCASSIAQGSVETQYFGPGTRLLVL.

The sample holds a few counts of this clone. The chain has TRBV28 and TRBJ1-4; TRBD1 aligns across 8 bases. This CDR3 contains 14 residues. CDR1 MDHEN and CDR2 SYDVKM come from the germline V gene. The V gene end was trimmed by 3 bases and the J gene end by 4 bases; junction bases not matched to a gene: 1. CDR3 loop: CASSLGQDNEKLFF. In DNA form, the CDR3 reads TGTGCCAGCAGTTTGGGACAGGATAATGAAAAACTGTTTTTT.

V usage is TRBV4-1 and J usage is TRBJ1-1, with unresolved D. This CDR3 has 15 amino acids. Germline V gene sequence: CDR1 MGHRA, CDR2 YSYEKL. The V end was cut by 5 bases, the J end by 7 bases, with 20 bases between. The CDR3 region is CASSAEVNPRGEAFF. CDR3 coding DNA: TGCGCCAGCAGCGCCGAGGTAAATCCGCGAGGTGAAGCTTTCTTT.

The V call is TRBV2, the J call TRBJ2-5; 15 nucleotides match TRBD2. V gave up 8 bases and J gave up 0 bases; unmatched junction bases: 10. Germline-derived CDR1 and CDR2 are SNHLY and FYNNEI. The CDR3 extends over 18 amino acids. DNA for the CDR3: TGTGCCAGCTTCACCGGACTAGCGGGAGGGGGGTACCAAGAGACCCAGTACTTC. Protein: CASFTGLAGGGYQETQYF.

The CDR3 here is CASSIRIDSYSGNTIYF. CDR3 nucleotide sequence: TGTGCCAGTAGTATAAGGATTGACAGTTACTCTGGAAACACCATATATTTT. This chain joins TRBV19 and TRBJ1-3, with D maybe TRBD1 (5 bases). Germline V gene data show CDR1 as LNHDA and CDR2 as SQIVND (reference sequence). The length of the CDR3 is 17 residues. V gave up 2 bases and J gave up 0 bases, with 14 bases separating them.

This chain links TRBV4-3 with TRBJ1-5; 7 bases are shared with TRBD1. Per the germline V gene, CDR1 is LGHNA and CDR2 is YSLEER. The J segment lost 7 bases and the V segment lost 4 bases, leaving 7 bases of the junction unmatched. CDR3 size: 14 residues. The CDR3 DNA reads as TGCGCCAGCAGCCCGCGACAGGGTGGCCAGCCCCAGCATTTT. This gives the protein CASSPRQGGQPQHF.

This chain links TRBV5-6 with TRBJ2-5; 7 nucleotides agree with TRBD1. CDR1 is SGHDT and CDR2 is YYEEEE in the germline V gene. This CDR3 is 15 amino acids long. J gave up 1 base and V 4 bases, and 7 bases lay outside the gene matches. CDR3 loop: CASSPWTGPQETQYF. The CDR3, as DNA: TGTGCCAGCAGCCCATGGACAGGACCCCAAGAGACCCAGTACTTC.

The chain carries TRBV6-4 and TRBJ2-6; 7 nucleotides match TRBD1. Per the germline V gene, CDR1 is MRHNA and CDR2 is SNTAGT. The J segment lost 0 bases and the V segment lost 0 bases, leaving 17 bases of the junction unmatched. This CDR3 region has 22 residues. The CDR3 region is CASSDSKVADRAIFSGANVLTF. CDR3 sequence (DNA): TGTGCCAGCAGTGACTCGAAGGTCGCAGACAGGGCAATTTTCTCTGGGGCCAACGTCCTGACTTTC.

The chain carries TRBV27 and TRBJ2-7; D possibly corresponds to TRBD1 (6 bases). V gave up 5 bases and J gave up 7 bases, with 18 bases separating them. Germline V CDR1 and CDR2: MNHEY, SMNVEV (reference sequence). CDR3 size: 14 residues. The CDR3 region has the DNA TGTGCCAGCAGTCCTCCCGGGCCCCAGGGGGAGCAGTACTTC. Residues: CASSPPGPQGEQYF.

V usage is TRBV28 and J usage is TRBJ2-2; TRBD1 might be the D (6 bases). Germline CDR1 is MDHEN and CDR2 is SYDVKM. CDR3 length equals 13 residues. Trimming took 10 bases from V and 6 from J, leaving 15 bases between them. The CDR3 loop is CAIIGEGAGELFF. As DNA, the CDR3 is TGTGCCATAATTGGCGAGGGGGCCGGGGAGCTGTTTTTT.

The chain joins TRBV6-5 to TRBJ1-2, with D maybe TRBD1 (6 bases). The CDR3 length is 14 residues. The germline V and J ends were trimmed by 5 bases and 2 bases, with 12 bases remaining between them. Germline-derived CDR1 and CDR2 are MNHEY and SVGAGI. CDR3 region: CASSPGTQNYGYTF. The CDR3 DNA sequence: TGTGCCAGCAGTCCCGGGACACAAAACTATGGCTACACCTTC.

The chain has TRBV7-2 and TRBJ2-7, with D perhaps TRBD1 (6 bases). V dropped 8 bases and J dropped 3 bases, with 14 bases sitting between them. Germline CDR1 and CDR2: SGHTA and FQGNSA. This CDR3 spans 13 amino acids. CDR3: CASLKDSLYEQYF. The CDR3 DNA sequence: TGTGCCAGCCTTAAGGACAGCCTCTACGAGCAGTACTTC. Full variable domain (remainder filled in from reference TRBV7-2 and TRBJ2-7): GAGVSQSPSNKVTEKGKDVELRCDPISGHTALYWYRQSLGQGLEFLIYFQGNSAPDKSGLPSDRFSAERTGGSVSTLTIQRTQQEDSAVYLCASLKDSLYEQYFGPGTRLTVT.